This entry describes one T cell receptor (beta chain). This specimen belongs to a study of blood T cell repertoires in COVID-19. Background on the study: The United States, Italy and Spain supplied acute and convalescent COVID-19 samples. From T cells, B-cell-depleted T cells, or PBMCs came the material, which was cDNA or gDNA.

In the authors' methods: Amplifying reference gene primers gave estimates of nucleated cell counts. Measured with immunoSEQ multiplex PCR; TCRdb has only the in-frame clones, and not every one. The DNA gave D and trimming, while V, J and clone size come from that table. The top ten hold around a fifth of the sample, which has some 200,000 clones, approximately 90% seen once. Sequencing was carried out using peripheral blood. This TCR was sampled from a man in his 60s with active or convalescent COVID-19.

The CDR3 DNA sequence: TGTGCCAGCAGTTACCTCCTAGTTCAGCCCCAGCATTTT. Its translation is CASSYLLVQPQHF. The rearrangement uses TRBV6-5 and TRBJ1-5; D is uncertain. The germline V and J ends were trimmed by 2 bases and 6 bases, with 8 bases remaining between them. Germline CDR1 reads MNHEY; CDR2 reads SVGAGI. The CDR3 length is 13 residues.